This T cell receptor beta chain appears in the sequencing data of a study of T cell responses to AZD1222 COVID-19 vaccine. General study findings and limits: Most donors were white British and more were female, and clonal diversity was possibly underestimated.

The method was immunoSEQ multiplex PCR; TCRdb's version includes in-frame clones alone and lacks a portion of them. The profile shows tens of thousands of clones, approximately 90% of them singletons. Comments on this clone: The antigen remains undetermined.

CDR1 and CDR2 (germline): SGHKS, YYEKEE (reference sequence). Trimming pared 1 base from V and 6 bases from J, leaving 11 bases between. The CDR3 sequence is 13 residues long. The rearrangement joins TRBV5-5 to TRBJ2-7; possible D gene TRBD2, 6 bases. This sequence originates from an adult in good health. The material was peripheral blood, obtained on day 0 of MenACWY control vaccination. In DNA form, the CDR3 reads TGTGCCAGCAGCTTGTTAGCGGAGGCCGAGCAGTACTTC. This codes for CASSLLAEAEQYF. Using reference TRBV5-5 and TRBJ2-7 for the parts outside the CDR3, the full variable domain is DAGVTQSPTHLIKTRGQQVTLRCSPISGHKSVSWYQQVLGQGPQFIFQYYEKEERGRGNFPDRFSARQFPNYSSELNVNALLLGDSALYLCASSLLAEAEQYFGPGTRLTVT.